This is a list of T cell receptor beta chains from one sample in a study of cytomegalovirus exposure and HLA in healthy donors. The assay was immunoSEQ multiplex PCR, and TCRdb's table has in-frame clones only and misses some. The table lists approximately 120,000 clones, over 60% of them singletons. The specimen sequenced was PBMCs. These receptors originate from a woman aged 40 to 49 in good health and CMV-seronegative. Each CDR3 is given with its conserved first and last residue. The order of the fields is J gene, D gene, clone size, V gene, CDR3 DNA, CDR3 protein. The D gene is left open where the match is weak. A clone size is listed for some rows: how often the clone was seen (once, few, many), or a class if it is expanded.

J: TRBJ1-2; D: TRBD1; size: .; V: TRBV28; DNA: TGTGCCGGCAGTCCTGGACAGGGGGTGGGGGGTGGCTACACCTTC; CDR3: CAGSPGQGVGGGYTF
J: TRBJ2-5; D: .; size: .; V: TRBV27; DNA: TGTGCCAGCGCCTACCGGACAGAAGAGACCCAGTACTTC; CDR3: CASAYRTEETQYF
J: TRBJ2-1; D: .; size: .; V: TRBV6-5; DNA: TGTGCCAGCAGTGGATACAGGGTTGGGGAGCAGTTCTTC; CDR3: CASSGYRVGEQFF
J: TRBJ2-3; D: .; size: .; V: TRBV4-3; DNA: TGCGCCAGCAGCCAAGGGGCCGAGGGAGAAGATACGCAGTATTTT; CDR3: CASSQGAEGEDTQYF
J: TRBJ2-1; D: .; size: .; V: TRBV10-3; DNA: TGTGCCATCAGTGGACAACAGGGGGGGAGAAATGAGCAGTTCTTC; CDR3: CAISGQQGGRNEQFF
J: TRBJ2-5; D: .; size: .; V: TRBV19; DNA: TGTGCCAGTAGTATAACAGGGAGAGAGACCCAGTACTTC; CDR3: CASSITGRETQYF
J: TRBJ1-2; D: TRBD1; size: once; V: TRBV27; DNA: TGTGCCAGCAGTTCATGGACAGGGGGGAGCTATGGCTACACCTTC; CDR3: CASSSWTGGSYGYTF
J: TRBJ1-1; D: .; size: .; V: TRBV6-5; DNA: TGTGCCACCATAACTCTAGGGGGACCGAACACTGAAGCTTTCTTT; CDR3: CATITLGGPNTEAFF
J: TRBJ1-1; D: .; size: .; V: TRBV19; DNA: TGTGCCAGTAGTCCCCGGAGGGCTCGAGCTTTCTTT; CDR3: CASSPRRARAFF
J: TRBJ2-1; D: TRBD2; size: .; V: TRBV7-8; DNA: TGTGCCAGCAGCCCTATACTAGCGCCGTGGTTCTTC; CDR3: CASSPILAPWFF
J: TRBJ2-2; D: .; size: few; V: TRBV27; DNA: TGTGCCAGCAGTTTACGCTCCTATAGCGGCAACACCGGGGAGCTGTTTTTT; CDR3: CASSLRSYSGNTGELFF
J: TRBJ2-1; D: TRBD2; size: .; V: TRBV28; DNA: TGTGCCAGCAGTTCTGGACTAGCGGGATTTGCGCAGTTCTTC; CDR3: CASSSGLAGFAQFF
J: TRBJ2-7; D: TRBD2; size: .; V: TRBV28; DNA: TGTGCCAGCATTCGCCGCGGGGGACTAACCAACGAGCAGTACTTC; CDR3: CASIRRGGLTNEQYF
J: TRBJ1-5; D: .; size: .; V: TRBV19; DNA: TGTGCCAGTAGTATAGATCGTTCGGGGGAGGTCATGTGGCCCCAGCATTTT; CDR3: CASSIDRSGEVMWPQHF
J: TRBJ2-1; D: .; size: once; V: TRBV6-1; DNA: TGTGCCAGCAGTGAACAAATTTCTAGGAGGGGGAGGGATGAGCAGTTCTTC; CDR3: CASSEQISRRGRDEQFF
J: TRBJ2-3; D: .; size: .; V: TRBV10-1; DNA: TGCGCCAGCAGAAAGGGAGGTAAAGATACGCAGTATTTT; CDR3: CASRKGGKDTQYF
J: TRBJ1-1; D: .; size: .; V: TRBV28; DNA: TGTGCCAGCAGCCCCCCCCCGTACACTGAAGCTTTCTTT; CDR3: CASSPPPYTEAFF
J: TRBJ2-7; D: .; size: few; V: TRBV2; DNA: TGTGCCAGCCGGGACTGGACCTACGAGCAGTACTTC; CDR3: CASRDWTYEQYF
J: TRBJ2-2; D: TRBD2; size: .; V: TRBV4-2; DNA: TGTGCCAGCAGCCAAGATACCGGGAGGGCCTTCACCGGGGAGCTGTTTTTT; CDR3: CASSQDTGRAFTGELFF
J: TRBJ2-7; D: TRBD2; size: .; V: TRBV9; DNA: TGTGCCAGCAGCGTAAGGGGGCTAGCGGGGAACTACGAGCAGTACTTC; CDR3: CASSVRGLAGNYEQYF
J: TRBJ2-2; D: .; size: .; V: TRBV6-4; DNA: TGTGCCAGCAGTTACAGTACGAACACCGGGGAGCTGTTTTTT; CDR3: CASSYSTNTGELFF
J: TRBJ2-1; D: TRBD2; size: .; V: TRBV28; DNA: TGTGCCAGCAGTTTACCACTAGCGGGATACAATGAGCAGTTCTTC; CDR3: CASSLPLAGYNEQFF
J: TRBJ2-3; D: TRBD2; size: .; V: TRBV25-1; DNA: TGTGCCAGCAGTGAGGCAGCGGGAAACACAGATACGCAGTATTTT; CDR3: CASSEAAGNTDTQYF
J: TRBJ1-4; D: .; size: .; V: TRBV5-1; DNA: TGCGCCAGCAGGGCGGGAGAAAAACTGTTTTTT; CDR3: CASRAGEKLFF
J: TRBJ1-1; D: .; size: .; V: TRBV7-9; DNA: TGTGCCAGCAGCTCCTATATGAACACTGAAGCTTTCTTT; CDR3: CASSSYMNTEAFF
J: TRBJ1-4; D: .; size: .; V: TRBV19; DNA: TGTGCCAGTAGTATAACGACGGGAGATTGGGAAAAACTGTTTTTT; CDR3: CASSITTGDWEKLFF
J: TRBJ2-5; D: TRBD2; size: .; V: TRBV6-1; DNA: TGTGCCAGCAGTGAAGCAGGGACTAGCAGAGAGACCCAGTACTTC; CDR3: CASSEAGTSRETQYF
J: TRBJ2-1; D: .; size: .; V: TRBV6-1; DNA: TGTGCCAGCAGTGAACTTGTTAGCTCCTACAATGAGCAGTTCTTC; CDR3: CASSELVSSYNEQFF
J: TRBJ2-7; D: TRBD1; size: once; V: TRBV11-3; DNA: TGTGCCAGCAGCAGAACAGGGGACTACGAGCAGTACTTC; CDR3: CASSRTGDYEQYF
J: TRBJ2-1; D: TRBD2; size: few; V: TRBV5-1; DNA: TGCGCCAGCAGCTTGAGGAGCGGGAACTCCTACAATGAGCAGTTCTTC; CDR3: CASSLRSGNSYNEQFF
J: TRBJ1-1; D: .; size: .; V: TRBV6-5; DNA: TGTGCCAGCAGTTACAGGCAGGGTTGGACTGAAGCTTTCTTT; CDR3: CASSYRQGWTEAFF
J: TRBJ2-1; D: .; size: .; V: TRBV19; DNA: TGTGCCACCTGCCCCGGAGGTTCTACCTACAATGAGCAGTTCTTC; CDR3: CATCPGGSTYNEQFF
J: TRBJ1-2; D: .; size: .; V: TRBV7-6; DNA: TGTGCCAGCAGCGTCGGGACAACTTATGGCTACACCTTC; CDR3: CASSVGTTYGYTF
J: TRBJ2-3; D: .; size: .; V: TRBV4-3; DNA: TGCGCCAGCAGCCAATCCACACACACAGATACGCAGTATTTT; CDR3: CASSQSTHTDTQYF
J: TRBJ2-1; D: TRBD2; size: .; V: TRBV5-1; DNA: TGCGCCAGCAGCTTGCGTCCGGGGGGGTTTGCCAATGAGCAGTTCTTC; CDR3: CASSLRPGGFANEQFF